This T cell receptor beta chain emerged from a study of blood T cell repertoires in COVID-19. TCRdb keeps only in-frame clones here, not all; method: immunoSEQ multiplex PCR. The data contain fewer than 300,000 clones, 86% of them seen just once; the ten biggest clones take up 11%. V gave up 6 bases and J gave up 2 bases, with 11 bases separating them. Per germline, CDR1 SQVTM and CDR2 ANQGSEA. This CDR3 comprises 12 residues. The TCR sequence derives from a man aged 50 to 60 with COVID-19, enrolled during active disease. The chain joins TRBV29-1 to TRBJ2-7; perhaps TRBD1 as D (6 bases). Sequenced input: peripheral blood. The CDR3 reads CSVSGDPYEQYF. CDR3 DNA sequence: TGCAGCGTCTCAGGGGACCCCTACGAGCAGTACTTC.